The 5 T cell receptor beta chains reported below all come from one sample, sequenced in a study of tumor-infiltrating lymphocytes in primary liver carcinoma. Co-extraction yielded RNA and DNA from approximately 20-30 mg of unsorted bulk tissue. Starting material of 500 to 600 ng total RNA yielded TCR beta cDNA via a constant-region primer. Amplification in three nested multiplex PCR rounds with slightly modified ARM-PCR gave rise to TCR beta libraries. TRBV1-TRBV30 forward and Cbeta reverse primers drove the first two roughly 10-cycle rounds. TCRdb fed the multiplex PCR reads into MiXCR, producing one record per CDR3 protein. The sample includes 80,000 or so distinct CDR3 sequences, 70% to 75% of them seen just once. Sequences were obtained from liver tumor tissue from sampling region 4. Subset given: tumor region T4, right-lateral pole. The receptors come from a woman in her sixties or seventies with primary liver carcinoma and hepatitis B virus infection.

In regard to this clonotype: The junction differs from germline at one of its ends, possibly a read error. J is TRBJ2-1 and V is TRBV5-5; 12 nucleotides line up with TRBD1. The CDR3 consists of 17 residues. Germline V lookup: CDR1 SGHKS, CDR2 YYEKEE (reference sequence). CDR3 coding DNA: TGTTCCAGGAGCTTGCGGGGACAGGGGGCTCCTTACGATGAGCAGTTCTTC. Protein: CSRSLRGQGAPYDEQFF.

The chain is built from TRBV11-2 and TRBJ2-2; 12 nucleotides align to TRBD2. The CDR3 extends over 16 amino acids. Germline CDR1 is SGHAT and CDR2 is FQNNGV. Trimming took 7 bases from V and 8 from J; bases not matched to a gene: 11. The CDR3 sequence is CASNFRLAGDSGELFF. DNA of the CDR3: TGTGCCAGCAACTTCCGACTAGCGGGAGATTCAGGGGAGCTGTTTTTT.

The chain is built from TRBV6-4 and TRBJ2-1; 7 nucleotides match TRBD2. The CDR3 consists of 15 residues. J was trimmed by 6 bases and V by 8 bases; bases with no gene match: 13. CDR1 and CDR2 (germline): MRHNA, SNTAGT. The CDR3: CASGDFSGQSNEQFF. The CDR3 coding sequence is TGTGCCAGCGGCGACTTTAGCGGGCAAAGCAATGAGCAGTTCTTC.

In regard to this clonotype: One end of the junction is discordant with germline, which a read error may explain. The chain is built from TRBV11-2 and TRBJ1-1; D remains ambiguous. The CDR3 covers 12 residues. Germline lookup yields CDR1 SGHAT and CDR2 FQNNGV. In nucleotides, the CDR3 is TGTTCCAGCAGCTCTAAACAAGCTGAAACTTTCTTT. Its protein is CSSSSKQAETFF.

Of note for this clonotype: At one of its ends the junction is not consistent with the germline gene, which may arise from a read error. The V call is TRBV6-5, the J call TRBJ1-2, with TRBD1 matching over 7 bases. CDR1 and CDR2 from the germline V gene are MNHEY and SVGAGI. This CDR3 is built from 14 residues. The CDR3, as DNA: TGTGCCAGCAGTTACAGGACAGGCGGTTTGGCCTACATCTTC. This gives the protein CASSYRTGGLAYIF.